The 32 T cell receptor beta chains reported below all come from one sample, sequenced in a study of blood T cells in healthy people across ages. Together with a sample-barcoded 5' primer, a J-beta primer mix was included in a second PCR lasting about 7 to 12 cycles. TCRdb reprocessed the 5' RACE reads with MiXCR, giving one entry per CDR3 protein. The sample has over 1,300,000 distinct CDR3 sequences; approximately 60% are singletons. Sequenced sample: blood. The source is a man aged 18 to 29 in good health.

This clonotype occurred once. The chain joins TRBV11-3 to TRBJ2-1, with 8 bases aligning to TRBD2. V gave up 0 bases and J gave up 8 bases; unmatched junction bases: 12. CDR1 is SGHNT, CDR2 YENEEA, per germline. This CDR3 spans 17 amino acids. The CDR3 nucleotides are TGTGCCAGCAGCTTAGATGGACTAGCTGTGGGGACGGATGAGCAGTTCTTC. It translates to CASSLDGLAVGTDEQFF. The full variable domain, rest sourced from reference TRBV11-3 and TRBJ2-1, is EAGVVQSPRYKIIEKKQPVAFWCNPISGHNTLYWYLQNLGQGPELLIRYENEEAVDDSQLPKDRFSAERLKGVDSTLKIQPAELGDSAVYLCASSLDGLAVGTDEQFFGPGTRLTVL.

The gene calls are TRBV14 and TRBJ2-1; D gene ambiguous. Trimming took 0 bases from V and 3 from J, leaving 9 bases between them. The CDR3 has 15 amino acids. Germline V gene sequence: CDR1 SGHDN, CDR2 FVKESK. CDR3 nucleotide sequence: TGTGCCAGCAGCCAAGATTCGGCCAGCTACAATGAGCAGTTCTTC. As protein: CASSQDSASYNEQFF.

The V gene is TRBV6-5, the J gene TRBJ1-3; D possibly corresponds to TRBD1 (5 bases). CDR3 size: 14 residues. Germline-derived CDR1 and CDR2 are MNHEY and SVGAGI. V gave up 6 bases and J gave up 0 bases, with 9 bases separating them. Written as DNA, the CDR3 is TGTGCCAGCAGGGGACCCTACTCTGGAAACACCATATATTTT. This sequence encodes CASRGPYSGNTIYF.

The sample holds a few counts of this clonotype. The chain is built from TRBV24-1 and TRBJ2-1; no clear D. The V gene's germline CDR1 is KGHDR and CDR2 SFDVKD. The CDR3 covers 13 residues. V was clipped by 1 base and J by 7 bases, with 7 bases between them. As DNA, the CDR3 is TGTGCCACCAGTGATTTTTACGGGAATGAGCAGTTCTTC. Translated, it gives CATSDFYGNEQFF.

The chain carries TRBV6-5 and TRBJ2-5, with D possibly matching TRBD2 (7 bases). Germline V gene data show CDR1 as MNHEY and CDR2 as SVGAGI. CDR3 length equals 15 residues. V was trimmed by 1 base and J by 5 bases, leaving 14 bases between them. This CDR3 is CASSYLGGAPETQYF. Written as DNA, the CDR3 is TGTGCCAGCAGTTACTTGGGGGGGGCCCCCGAGACCCAGTACTTC.

The chain couples TRBV15 to TRBJ2-6, with D hard to call. With 3 bases removed from V and 0 bases from J, the gap between germline ends came to 9 bases. Looked up from germline, CDR1 is LNHNV and CDR2 is YYDKDF (reference sequence). This CDR3 has 16 residues. In DNA, the CDR3 is TGTGCCACCAGCAGTGGAGCACGCTCTGGGGCCAACGTCCTGACTTTC. Translation: CATSSGARSGANVLTF.

This chain uses TRBV27 with TRBJ2-7; TRBD2 agrees at 11 bases. The CDR3 extends over 19 amino acids. CDR1 and CDR2 (germline): MNHEY, SMNVEV (reference sequence). The V gene end was trimmed by 2 bases and the J gene end by 0 bases; junction bases not matched to a gene: 12. The CDR3 is CASSLEGLAGGLSSYEQYF. The CDR3 region has the DNA TGTGCCAGCAGTTTAGAAGGTCTAGCGGGAGGCCTGAGCTCCTACGAGCAGTACTTC.

Only a few counts were recorded for this clonotype. V usage is TRBV4-2 and J usage is TRBJ2-7; 10 positions match TRBD2. The germline gives CDR1 LGHNA, CDR2 YNFKEQ. There are 18 residues in the CDR3. The V gene end was trimmed by 1 base and the J gene end by 0 bases; junction bases not matched to a gene: 9. CDR3 DNA: TGTGCCAGCAGCCAAGCGGGGATTGGACTAGCGGTCTCCTACGAGCAGTACTTC. Protein sequence: CASSQAGIGLAVSYEQYF.

This clonotype has only a few counts. V gene TRBV11-2 combines with J gene TRBJ2-2; D not certain. CDR3 length: 13 residues. V lost 1 base to trimming and J lost 3 bases, with 3 bases between them. Germline V CDR1 and CDR2: SGHAT, FQNNGV. The CDR3 DNA is TGTGCCAGCAGCTTAGTCTACACCGGGGAGCTGTTTTTT. Translation gives CASSLVYTGELFF.

The rearrangement links TRBV2 to TRBJ2-3, with 13 bases identical to TRBD2. This CDR3 spans 15 amino acids. Germline V gives CDR1 SNHLY, CDR2 FYNNEI. The J segment lost 4 bases and the V segment lost 7 bases, leaving 5 bases of the junction unmatched. CDR3 nucleotide sequence: TGTGCCAGCAATACACTAGCGGGAGGGGCAGATACGCAGTATTTT. Amino acids: CASNTLAGGADTQYF. The full variable domain, its missing parts supplied by reference TRBV2 and TRBJ2-3, is EPEVTQTPSHQVTQMGQEVILRCVPISNHLYFYWYRQILGQKVEFLVSFYNNEISEKSEIFDDQFSVERPDGSNFTLKIRSTKLEDSAMYFCASNTLAGGADTQYFGPGTRLTVL.

The count of this clonotype is one. The V gene is TRBV7-8, the J gene TRBJ1-2, with TRBD1 identical over 7 bases. The CDR3 has 15 amino acids. In germline, CDR1 is SGHVS, CDR2 FQNEAQ. The V segment lost 4 bases and the J segment 2 bases; nucleotides outside the gene matches: 7. The CDR3 spells CASSWMTGMNYGYTF. The DNA for the CDR3 is TGTGCCAGCAGCTGGATGACAGGGATGAACTATGGCTACACCTTC.

The chain is built from TRBV5-1 and TRBJ2-7; TRBD2 is a possible D gene (5 bases). The CDR3 spans 15 residues. Germline CDR1 reads SGHRS; CDR2 reads YFSETQ. V lost 0 bases and J 3 bases, leaving 13 bases between the germline ends. The CDR3 reads CASSLGGLRHYEQYF. The CDR3 bases are TGCGCCAGCAGCTTGGGCGGGCTCCGACACTACGAGCAGTACTTC.

V usage is TRBV4-1 and J usage is TRBJ2-7, with D perhaps TRBD2 (5 bases). The V end was cut by 0 bases, the J end by 0 bases, with 12 bases between. CDR1 and CDR2 from the germline V gene are MGHRA and YSYEKL. This CDR3 is 16 amino acids long. CDR3 sequence (DNA): TGCGCCAGCAGCCAAGACAGGCGACTACCCTCCTACGAGCAGTACTTC. Translated: CASSQDRRLPSYEQYF.

This rearrangement joins TRBV6-5 to TRBJ2-5, with a tentative D call TRBD1 (5 bases). Trimming took 6 bases from V and 13 from J, leaving 21 bases between them. The CDR3 is 13 amino acids. Germline lookup yields CDR1 MNHEY and CDR2 SVGAGI. Here the CDR3 DNA reads TGTGCCAGCAGCCCCGATGGTTCGTTAGGGGCGTACTTC. Translating gives CASSPDGSLGAYF.

V is TRBV7-2 and J is TRBJ2-2; TRBD1 is a possible D gene (5 bases). The V gene lost 1 base and the J gene lost 2 bases, with 11 bases spanning the gap. The CDR3 runs to 16 residues. Germline lookup yields CDR1 SGHTA and CDR2 FQGNSA. The CDR3 sequence is CASSLEAQGNTGELFF. CDR3 DNA: TGTGCCAGCAGCTTAGAGGCCCAGGGAAACACCGGGGAGCTGTTTTTT.

V is TRBV20-1 and J is TRBJ2-7, with 7 positions matching TRBD2. Germline CDR1 is DFQATT and CDR2 is SNEGSKA (reference sequence). The CDR3 is made up of 15 amino acids. V trimming: 0 bases; J trimming: 2 bases; junction bases outside the gene matches: 7. CDR3 bases: TGCAGTGCTAGAGATATAGCGGGCAACACCTACGAGCAGTACTTC. Protein product: CSARDIAGNTYEQYF.

The rearrangement links TRBV27 to TRBJ2-3; D is perhaps TRBD1 or TRBD2 (6 bases each). Germline CDR1 is MNHEY and CDR2 is SMNVEV (reference sequence). This CDR3 comprises 12 residues. V was shortened by 6 bases and J by 8 bases, with 12 bases between the two germline ends. The CDR3: CASREGGGTQYF. CDR3 DNA: TGTGCCAGCAGAGAGGGGGGAGGTACGCAGTATTTT.

In this sample, this clonotype turned up many times. The chain recombines TRBV12-3 or TRBV12-4 with TRBJ1-2; D gene unclear. V lost 5 bases to trimming and J lost 0 bases, with 13 bases between them. CDR3 length: 15 amino acids. The CDR3 DNA reads TGTGCCAGCAGTCAGACCTGGGAAGCTAACTATGGCTACACCTTC. Protein sequence: CASSQTWEANYGYTF.

The chain recombines TRBV12-3 or TRBV12-4 with TRBJ1-1, with 7 nucleotides matching TRBD1. After removal of 6 bases from V and 11 bases from J, the junction contained 9 bases not matched to a gene. This CDR3 contains 12 residues. CDR3 coding DNA: TGTGCCAGCAGGCCAGACAGGGTCAGGGCTTTCTTT. Translating gives CASRPDRVRAFF.

The chain joins TRBV20-1 to TRBJ1-2; possibly TRBD1 for D (5 bases). Germline assignment: CDR1 DFQATT and CDR2 SNEGSKA (reference sequence). The length of the CDR3 is 12 residues. V lost 5 bases to trimming and J lost 4 bases, with 11 bases between them. The CDR3 DNA is TGCAGTGCTGGTCGGACATCCTATGGCTACACCTTC. Its protein product is CSAGRTSYGYTF.

The CDR3: CASSQVQGSDTQYF. Here the CDR3 DNA reads TGCGCCAGCAGCCAAGTTCAGGGGTCAGATACGCAGTATTTT. The chain carries TRBV4-3 and TRBJ2-3; D is perhaps TRBD1 (6 bases). V was trimmed by 1 base and J by 4 bases, leaving 9 bases between them. The CDR3 sequence is 14 residues long. Germline CDR1 is LGHNA and CDR2 is YSLEER.

The rearrangement links TRBV4-3 to TRBJ2-2; D unresolved. The V gene's germline CDR1 is LGHNA and CDR2 YSLEER. Trimming took off 1 base at V and 5 bases at J, with 8 bases between the two ends. The CDR3 consists of 14 residues. CDR3 sequence: CASSQGGKTGELFF. Written as DNA, the CDR3 is TGCGCCAGCAGCCAAGGAGGCAAGACCGGGGAGCTGTTTTTT.

The chain uses TRBV15 and TRBJ1-4, with D maybe TRBD1 (5 bases). The CDR3 loop spans 16 amino acids. V lost 3 bases and J 5 bases, leaving 16 bases between the germline ends. Germline CDR1 and CDR2: LNHNV and YYDKDF (reference sequence). The CDR3 region is CATSSLAGTPNEKLFF. As DNA, the CDR3 is TGTGCCACCAGCAGTCTCGCCGGGACCCCGAATGAAAAACTGTTTTTT. Filled out from reference TRBV15 and TRBJ1-4, the complete variable domain reads DAMVIQNPRYQVTQFGKPVTLSCSQTLNHNVMYWYQQKSSQAPKLLFHYYDKDFNNEADTPDNFQSRRPNTSFCFLDIRSPGLGDTAMYLCATSSLAGTPNEKLFFGSGTQLSVL.

This clonotype was recorded a few times. The chain joins TRBV29-1 to TRBJ2-4, with a tentative D call TRBD1 (6 bases). The J call may be wrong; the DNA end is better matched by TRBJ2-7. Looked up from germline, CDR1 is SQVTM and CDR2 is ANQGSEA. The CDR3 contains 14 residues. The CDR3 bases are TGCAGCGTTGTGACCCCAGACAGGCCATACGAGCAGTACTTC. Amino acid sequence: CSVVTPDRPYEQYF.

This rearrangement joins TRBV27 to TRBJ2-5; 9 bases align to TRBD1. CDR1 is MNHEY and CDR2 is SMNVEV in the germline V gene (reference sequence). V shed 10 bases, J shed 11 bases, and the junction held 14 bases outside the gene matches. The CDR3 extends over 13 amino acids. CDR3 in DNA: TGTGCCATCGGACAGGGGCCCGGTGACGGGCAGTACTTC. Translation gives CAIGQGPGDGQYF.

This chain links TRBV29-1 with TRBJ1-1; perhaps TRBD1 as D (6 bases). Trimming shortened V by 8 bases and J by 0 bases, and 16 bases separated the two germline ends. The CDR3 loop spans 14 amino acids. Germline CDR1 SQVTM, CDR2 ANQGSEA. Written as DNA, the CDR3 is TGCAGCACCACGGGGGCTGGGATGAACACTGAAGCTTTCTTT. Protein: CSTTGAGMNTEAFF.

This chain uses TRBV5-1 with TRBJ2-5; the match to TRBD1 covers 7 bases. The J call is doubtful: the DNA matches TRBJ2-7 better. Per the germline V gene, CDR1 is SGHRS and CDR2 is YFSETQ. The CDR3 contains 16 residues. The CDR3 bases are TGCGCCAGCAGCTCGTCAACATACGGGGACAGCTACGAGCAGTACTTC. It encodes CASSSSTYGDSYEQYF.

The rearrangement joins TRBV5-6 to TRBJ2-1; 9 positions agree with TRBD1. The junction had 4 bases not matched to a gene; V was cut back by 1 base and J by 14 bases. This CDR3 has 12 residues. Germline loops: CDR1 SGHDT, CDR2 YYEEEE. CDR3 in DNA: TGTGCCAGCAGCTTGTACCGGACAGGGGAGTTCTTC. Translation gives CASSLYRTGEFF.

The chain uses TRBV5-1 and TRBJ2-7; either TRBD1 or TRBD2 may supply D (6 bases each). This CDR3 has 15 amino acids. Germline V gene lookup returns CDR1 SGHRS and CDR2 YFSETQ. V lost 2 bases, J lost 0 bases, and 12 bases lay in between. CDR3 region: CASSFGGLPSYEQYF. The CDR3 coding sequence is TGCGCCAGCAGCTTCGGGGGCCTCCCCTCCTACGAGCAGTACTTC.

This chain connects TRBV20-1 to TRBJ1-2; 8 bases fit TRBD1. The CDR3 is made up of 11 amino acids. V was pared by 6 bases and J by 10 bases, with 7 bases of the junction left unmatched. Germline loops: CDR1 DFQATT, CDR2 SNEGSKA (reference sequence). CDR3 DNA: TGCAGTGCGACAGGGGTGAGGGACTACACCTTC. Its translation: CSATGVRDYTF.

This clonotype was observed a handful of times. The rearrangement uses TRBV6-6 and TRBJ2-3, with D possibly TRBD2 on 5 matching bases. Germline V gene data show CDR1 as MNHNY and CDR2 as SVGAGI (reference sequence). V shed 6 bases and J shed 1 base, with 14 bases lying between them. The CDR3 is 15 amino acids. The CDR3 sequence: CASSQAAFGTDTQYF. The CDR3 nucleotides are TGTGCCAGCAGCCAAGCGGCGTTTGGCACAGATACGCAGTATTTT.

The chain has TRBV7-9 and TRBJ2-1, with 8 nucleotides matching TRBD2. With V trimmed by 5 bases and J by 10 bases, 13 bases remained unmatched. The germline V gene has CDR1 SEHNR and CDR2 FQNEAQ (reference sequence). This CDR3 spans 15 amino acids. CDR3 nucleotide sequence: TGTGCCAGCAGCCCAGCGGGGGTACCGGGCAAGGAGCAGTTCTTC. It codes for CASSPAGVPGKEQFF.